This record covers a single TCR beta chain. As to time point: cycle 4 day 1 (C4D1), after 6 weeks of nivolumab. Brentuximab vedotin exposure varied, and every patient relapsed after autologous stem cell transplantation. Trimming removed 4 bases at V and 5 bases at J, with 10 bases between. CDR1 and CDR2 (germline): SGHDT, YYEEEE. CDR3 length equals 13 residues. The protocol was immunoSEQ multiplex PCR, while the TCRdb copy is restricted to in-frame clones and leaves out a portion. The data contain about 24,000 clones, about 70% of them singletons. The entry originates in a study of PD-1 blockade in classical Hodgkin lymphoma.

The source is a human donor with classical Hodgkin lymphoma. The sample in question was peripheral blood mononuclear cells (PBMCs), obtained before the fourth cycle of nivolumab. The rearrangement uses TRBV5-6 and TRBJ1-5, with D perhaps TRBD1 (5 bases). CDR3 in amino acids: CASSRDQDQPQHF. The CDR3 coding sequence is TGTGCCAGCAGCCGGGACCAAGATCAGCCCCAGCATTTT.